Sequencing of this T cell receptor (beta chain) was carried out in a study of cytomegalovirus exposure and HLA in healthy donors. Notes on the study in general: The classifier reportedly diagnosed cytomegalovirus status with high sensitivity and specificity. Presence/absence analyses rested on an assumption that sequencing depth was roughly uniform across donors. It was reported in a later analysis that an Asian-associated ancestry cluster showed fewer N-insertions than the 666-donor mean. Some V segments could not be told apart, so they were left out, TRBV6-2 and TRBV6-3 among them.

CDR1 is MNHNY, CDR2 SVGAGI, per germline (reference sequence). This CDR3 has 15 residues. V dropped 6 bases and J dropped 6; count of bases not matched to a gene: 11. With 60 Vbeta and 13 Jbeta primers, the PCR was carried out. Assay: immunoSEQ multiplex PCR; the TCRdb copy retains only in-frame clones and omits some. The sample contains about 35,000 clones, 80% of which appear only once. There are a few counts of this clone. Its cognate antigen is unknown. The source of this sequence is a male donor in good health and CMV-seronegative. Sequences were obtained from PBMCs. J is TRBJ1-5 and V is TRBV6-6, with TRBD1 matching over 7 bases. CDR3 coding DNA: TGTGCCAGCAGCCAAGGACAGGTCCTTGCTCAGCCCCAGCATTTT. Amino acid sequence: CASSQGQVLAQPQHF.